Listed below are T cell receptor beta chains from one sample, sequenced in a study of CD8 T cells in Susac syndrome. TCRdb processed the immunoSEQ multiplex PCR reads anew with MiXCR; each CDR3 protein has one entry. The sample has 120,000 or so distinct CDR3 sequences; roughly 95% are singletons. The specimen was CD4+ T cells from PBMCs. The source of these receptors is a human donor with Susac syndrome. Both conserved end residues are part of each CDR3. The D gene is left open where the match is weak. Size values are once, few and many counts, or a class for expanded clones, and some rows have none.

D: TRBD2; J: TRBJ2-1; V: TRBV13; size: once; DNA: TGTGCCAGCAGCTTAGGTAGCGGGAGGGCCATGGGGAGTGAGCAGTTCTTC; CDR3: CASSLGSGRAMGSEQFF
D: TRBD2; J: TRBJ2-1; V: TRBV9; size: NA; DNA: TGTGCCAGCAGCCCCTTACTCGGGGCTAGCGGAAACAATGAGCAGTTCTTC; CDR3: CASSPLLGASGNNEQFF
D: NA; J: TRBJ1-1; V: TRBV29-1; size: NA; DNA: TGCAGCGTTGAGAGACGGACGGGAGGAGCTTTCTTT; CDR3: CSVERRTGGAFF
D: TRBD1; J: TRBJ2-1; V: TRBV7-2; size: NA; DNA: TGTGCCAGCAGCAAGGACAGGACTGGGTTTAATGAGCAGTTCTTC; CDR3: CASSKDRTGFNEQFF
D: NA; J: TRBJ2-1; V: TRBV7-8; size: NA; DNA: TGTGCCAGCAGCTTTTCCTGGACCACCCGGGGAGAAGCCTACAATGAGCAGTTCTTC; CDR3: CASSFSWTTRGEAYNEQFF
D: TRBD1; J: TRBJ1-5; V: TRBV30; size: NA; DNA: TGTGCCTGGGCTACAGGGGGGAGACCCCAGCATTTT; CDR3: CAWATGGRPQHF
D: NA; J: TRBJ1-1; V: TRBV3-1; size: NA; DNA: TGTGCCAGCAGCTCTCACCTGGCAGGGTCGGCTTTCTTT; CDR3: CASSSHLAGSAFF
D: TRBD1; J: TRBJ2-1; V: TRBV29-1; size: NA; DNA: TGCAGCGTTCCAAAGTCCCCAACAGGGGGCCAATACAATGAGCAGTTCTTC; CDR3: CSVPKSPTGGQYNEQFF
D: NA; J: TRBJ1-5; V: TRBV20-1; size: NA; DNA: TGCAGTGCTAGGCCAGGTGGCAATCAGCCCCAGCATTTT; CDR3: CSARPGGNQPQHF
D: TRBD2; J: TRBJ2-3; V: TRBV29-1; size: NA; DNA: TGCAGCGTGGAAGGCGGGAGGCCCCTGCAGTATGATACGCAGTATTTT; CDR3: CSVEGGRPLQYDTQYF
D: NA; J: TRBJ1-4; V: TRBV18; size: NA; DNA: TGTGCCAGCTCCCACAGCAGACCAACTAATGAAAAACTGTTTTTT; CDR3: CASSHSRPTNEKLFF
D: TRBD2; J: TRBJ2-1; V: TRBV30; size: NA; DNA: TGTGCCTGGAGCCTAGCGGGAAATAATGAGCAGTTCTTC; CDR3: CAWSLAGNNEQFF
D: TRBD2; J: TRBJ2-5; V: TRBV5-1; size: NA; DNA: TGCGCCAGCAGCCCGATAGCGGGAGGAAAAGAGACCCAGTACTTC; CDR3: CASSPIAGGKETQYF
D: NA; J: TRBJ1-5; V: TRBV2; size: NA; DNA: TGTGCCAGCAGGGGCGCGAGTAATCAGCCCCAGCATTTT; CDR3: CASRGASNQPQHF
D: NA; J: TRBJ2-3; V: TRBV20-1; size: NA; DNA: TGCAGTGCTAGTAGCGATACGCAGTATTTT; CDR3: CSASSDTQYF
D: NA; J: TRBJ2-1; V: TRBV28; size: NA; DNA: TGTGCCAGCAGTTTAGCTAGCCCAACCTACAATGAGCAGTTCTTC; CDR3: CASSLASPTYNEQFF
D: TRBD1; J: TRBJ1-5; V: TRBV7-3; size: NA; DNA: TGTGCCAGCAGTTCCACGGACAGGGCAAAGACTCATAGCAATCAGCCCCAGCATTTT; CDR3: CASSSTDRAKTHSNQPQHF
D: TRBD1; J: TRBJ2-1; V: TRBV18; size: NA; DNA: TGTGCCAGCTTACAGGGGGCAGGAACCACCAGAAAGTTCTTC; CDR3: CASLQGAGTTRKFF
D: NA; J: TRBJ2-7; V: TRBV9; size: NA; DNA: TGTGCCAGCAGCGTAGCTTTGTGGGACGAGCAGTACTTC; CDR3: CASSVALWDEQYF
D: TRBD2; J: TRBJ2-2; V: TRBV7-3; size: NA; DNA: TGTGCCAGCAGCCCTAACCCGGGACTAGCGGGAAGGGGGGAGCTGTTTTTT; CDR3: CASSPNPGLAGRGELFF
D: NA; J: TRBJ1-2; V: TRBV5-6; size: NA; DNA: TGTGCCAGCAGCTTGGTGGAACAGGGACTCTATGGCTACACCTTC; CDR3: CASSLVEQGLYGYTF
D: NA; J: TRBJ2-2; V: TRBV9; size: NA; DNA: TGTGCCAGCAGCGTAGCCGCAGGGAACACCGGGGAGCTGTTTTTT; CDR3: CASSVAAGNTGELFF
D: TRBD1; J: TRBJ2-5; V: TRBV28; size: once; DNA: TGTGCCATAATCGGGACAGGGAAAGAGACCCAGTACTTC; CDR3: CAIIGTGKETQYF
D: TRBD1; J: TRBJ1-1; V: TRBV6-2/TRBV6-3; size: NA; DNA: TGTGCCAGCACACCTTCGACAGGGTTTGAAGCTTTCTTT; CDR3: CASTPSTGFEAFF
D: TRBD2; J: TRBJ2-5; V: TRBV27; size: NA; DNA: TGTGCCAGCAGTTTCCTCCATACTAGCGGTCAAGAGACCCAGTACTTC; CDR3: CASSFLHTSGQETQYF
D: TRBD2; J: TRBJ2-7; V: TRBV11-2; size: few; DNA: TGTGCCAGCAGCTTACTAGCGGGCTACGAGCAGTACTTC; CDR3: CASSLLAGYEQYF
D: NA; J: TRBJ2-5; V: TRBV29-1; size: once; DNA: TGCAGCATCGGGTGGGGCGGGACCCAGTACTTC; CDR3: CSIGWGGTQYF
D: TRBD2; J: TRBJ2-2; V: TRBV6-5; size: NA; DNA: TGTGCCAGCAGTTACTCTCGGTCGGGACTAGCGGCTACCGGGGAGCTGTTTTTT; CDR3: CASSYSRSGLAATGELFF
D: NA; J: TRBJ2-1; V: TRBV9; size: NA; DNA: TGTGCCAGCAGCGTAAGTCTAGCGCATAACAATGAGCAGTTCTTC; CDR3: CASSVSLAHNNEQFF
D: TRBD1; J: TRBJ2-1; V: TRBV7-3; size: NA; DNA: TGTGCCAGCAGCTCGCGGACAGGGAGCTCCTACAATGAGCAGTTCTTC; CDR3: CASSSRTGSSYNEQFF
D: TRBD2; J: TRBJ2-7; V: TRBV3-1; size: NA; DNA: TGTGCCAGCAGCCAATCTAGCGGGAGGGCGTCCGAGCAGTACTTC; CDR3: CASSQSSGRASEQYF
D: NA; J: TRBJ2-5; V: TRBV12-3/TRBV12-4; size: NA; DNA: TGTGCCAGCAGCCAGGGGACGGAAACCTTCCAGACCCAGTACTTC; CDR3: CASSQGTETFQTQYF
D: TRBD1; J: TRBJ1-5; V: TRBV30; size: NA; DNA: TGTGCCTGGAGTGACGGACAGGGGCTTCGGCCCCAGCATTTT; CDR3: CAWSDGQGLRPQHF
D: TRBD1; J: TRBJ1-2; V: TRBV5-4; size: NA; DNA: TGTGCCAGCAGCTTGGGGCAGGGGGGGGGCTACACCTTC; CDR3: CASSLGQGGGYTF
D: TRBD2; J: TRBJ2-5; V: TRBV5-1; size: NA; DNA: TGCGCCAGCAGCATGGGACTAGCGGTAGTGGAGACCCAGTACTTC; CDR3: CASSMGLAVVETQYF
D: NA; J: TRBJ2-6; V: TRBV13; size: NA; DNA: TGTGCCAGCAGCTTAAGGTTCTCTGGGGCCAACGTCCTGACTTTC; CDR3: CASSLRFSGANVLTF
D: NA; J: TRBJ1-1; V: TRBV7-8; size: few; DNA: TGTGCCAGCAGTCAGGTGGGGACTGAAGCTTTCTTT; CDR3: CASSQVGTEAFF
D: TRBD1; J: TRBJ1-3; V: TRBV4-3; size: NA; DNA: TGCGCCAGCAGCCAAGTTCGGGACAGGGCGTCTGGAAACACCATATATTTT; CDR3: CASSQVRDRASGNTIYF
D: NA; J: TRBJ1-5; V: TRBV18; size: NA; DNA: TGTGCCAGCTCACCAGGGGGCAATCAGCCCCAGCATTTT; CDR3: CASSPGGNQPQHF
D: NA; J: TRBJ1-2; V: TRBV12-3/TRBV12-4; size: NA; DNA: TGTGCCAGCAGTGCGGGGGTCGGCTACACCTTC; CDR3: CASSAGVGYTF
D: NA; J: TRBJ2-2; V: TRBV4-2; size: NA; DNA: TGTGCCAGCAGCCAAGTTGGGGACGGGGAGCTGTTTTTT; CDR3: CASSQVGDGELFF
D: TRBD1; J: TRBJ2-7; V: TRBV20-1; size: NA; DNA: TGCAGTGCTACCCAGGGGGACAGGTTTAGCTCCTACGAGCAGTACTTC; CDR3: CSATQGDRFSSYEQYF
D: NA; J: TRBJ2-2; V: TRBV20-1; size: NA; DNA: TGCAGTGTCGACCCACAGAACACCGGGGAGCTGTTTTTT; CDR3: CSVDPQNTGELFF
D: TRBD1; J: TRBJ2-5; V: TRBV18; size: NA; DNA: TGTGCCAGCTCACCGACAGGGACGGAGACCCAGTACTTC; CDR3: CASSPTGTETQYF
D: NA; J: TRBJ1-5; V: TRBV29-1; size: NA; DNA: TGCAGCGTGCAGAGGGGTAGCAATCAGCCCCAGCATTTT; CDR3: CSVQRGSNQPQHF
D: NA; J: TRBJ2-2; V: TRBV7-9; size: NA; DNA: TGTGCCAGCAGCTTGTTCGGAGACACCGGGGAGCTGTTTTTT; CDR3: CASSLFGDTGELFF
D: NA; J: TRBJ1-1; V: TRBV12-5; size: NA; DNA: TGTGCTAGTGCCAAGAGGGGTACGAACACTGAAGCTTTCTTT; CDR3: CASAKRGTNTEAFF
D: NA; J: TRBJ2-3; V: TRBV24-1; size: NA; DNA: TGTGCCACCAGTGACCCCACACCGGGACTCCAGTCGGGCACAGATACGCAGTATTTT; CDR3: CATSDPTPGLQSGTDTQYF
D: NA; J: TRBJ2-1; V: TRBV7-2; size: NA; DNA: TGTGCCAGCAGGTGGTCTAACAATGAGCAGTTCTTC; CDR3: CASRWSNNEQFF
D: TRBD2; J: TRBJ2-3; V: TRBV3-1; size: NA; DNA: TGTGCCAGCAGCCAAGATATAGCGGGAGTCTGGGATACGCAGTATTTT; CDR3: CASSQDIAGVWDTQYF
D: NA; J: TRBJ2-1; V: TRBV6-5; size: once; DNA: TGTGCCAGCAGCAAACGGGGTGAGCAGTTCTTC; CDR3: CASSKRGEQFF
D: TRBD2; J: TRBJ2-7; V: TRBV4-2; size: NA; DNA: TGTGCCAGCAGCCAGTACGGGACTAGCGGATACGAGCAGTACTTC; CDR3: CASSQYGTSGYEQYF
D: NA; J: TRBJ1-1; V: TRBV30; size: NA; DNA: TGTGCCTGGAGTGTCGGGCAGAGAGCTTTCTTT; CDR3: CAWSVGQRAFF
D: NA; J: TRBJ1-5; V: TRBV12-3/TRBV12-4; size: NA; DNA: TGTGCCAGCAGTCTGGGGACGGATAATCAGCCCCAGCATTTT; CDR3: CASSLGTDNQPQHF
D: NA; J: TRBJ2-2; V: TRBV9; size: NA; DNA: TGTGCCAGCAGTAGTGGTATAAGGGAGGACACCGGGGAGCTGTTTTTT; CDR3: CASSSGIREDTGELFF
D: NA; J: TRBJ2-5; V: TRBV5-4; size: NA; DNA: TGTGCCAGCACCCTGCCAGGGCAACAAGAGACCCAGTACTTC; CDR3: CASTLPGQQETQYF
D: NA; J: TRBJ2-1; V: TRBV11-1; size: once; DNA: TGTGCCAGCAGCTTAGTTTTCAAGGAGCAGTTCTTC; CDR3: CASSLVFKEQFF
D: TRBD1; J: TRBJ1-1; V: TRBV2; size: NA; DNA: TGTGCCAGCAGTGGACAGGGCACTGAAGCTTTCTTT; CDR3: CASSGQGTEAFF
D: NA; J: TRBJ1-2; V: TRBV12-3/TRBV12-4; size: once; DNA: TGTGCCAGCTGGCCTGGTGGGGGTAATATGGGCGGCTACACCTTC; CDR3: CASWPGGGNMGGYTF
D: NA; J: TRBJ2-3; V: TRBV6-5; size: NA; DNA: TGTGCCAGCAGCTCGTTAGGAGGGGCCACAGATACGCAGTATTTT; CDR3: CASSSLGGATDTQYF